This T cell receptor beta chain stems from a study of cytotoxic CD8 clonotypes in ibrutinib-treated CLL. Overall study: Partial responders around 24, complete 2; roughly 12 progressed and 14 stayed in remission by median about 5.5 years. Overall study results and limits: Clonality (at baseline) was higher than in age-matched healthy donors and tracked circulating CD8+ T-cell counts. Higher clonality was seen at ibrutinib response and a return toward baseline at progression.

CDR1 and CDR2 (germline): GTSNPN, SVGIG (reference sequence). The CDR3 totals 12 residues. Trimming took 3 bases from V and 3 from J, leaving 6 bases between them. Details on this clone: What it binds is unknown.

The source of about 1.9 micrograms of genomic DNA for TCR beta libraries was cryopreserved PBMCs. The data were produced by immunoSEQ multiplex PCR, yet TCRdb's version contains in-frame clones alone and is incomplete. Of around 150,000 clones listed, 75% to 85% are singletons. The clonotype was recovered from a human donor with chronic lymphocytic leukemia. Sequencing used PBMCs, obtained after 36 months of ibrutinib treatment. J is TRBJ1-5 and V is TRBV30, with no clear D. The CDR3 DNA is TGTGCCTGGAGCCAGAACAATCAGCCCCAGCATTTT. Its translation is CAWSQNNQPQHF.